The clone carrying this T cell receptor (beta chain) was recorded only once. The source of the sample is a study of OX40 agonist ivuxolimab in advanced cancers. In the study overall: Every 2 weeks, ivuxolimab was infused into the patients intravenously at between 0.01 and 10 mg/kg. With a range of about 20 to 79, age averaged approximately 54 years, and around 80% were male.

Using immunoSEQ multiplex PCR, the repertoire was profiled, and TCRdb retains in-frame clones only, with some absent. The sample comprises some 100,000 clones, approximately 84% of which are singletons, and less than 5.5% rests with the top ten. In germline, CDR1 is MNHEY, CDR2 SMNVEV (reference sequence). CDR3 length equals 16 residues. Trimming stripped 6 bases from V and 6 bases from J, with 21 bases between. The clonotype originates from an adult with an advanced solid tumor such as melanoma, head and neck, liver or kidney cancer. The source material was CD4+ or CD8+ T cells sorted from blood, sampled in a trial of the OX40 agonist ivuxolimab. The genes are TRBV27 and TRBJ2-1; D not certain. The DNA of the CDR3 is TGTGCCAGCAGCCCGCGTGGCTTTAGATCCGGCAATGAGCAGTTCTTC. Its translation: CASSPRGFRSGNEQFF.